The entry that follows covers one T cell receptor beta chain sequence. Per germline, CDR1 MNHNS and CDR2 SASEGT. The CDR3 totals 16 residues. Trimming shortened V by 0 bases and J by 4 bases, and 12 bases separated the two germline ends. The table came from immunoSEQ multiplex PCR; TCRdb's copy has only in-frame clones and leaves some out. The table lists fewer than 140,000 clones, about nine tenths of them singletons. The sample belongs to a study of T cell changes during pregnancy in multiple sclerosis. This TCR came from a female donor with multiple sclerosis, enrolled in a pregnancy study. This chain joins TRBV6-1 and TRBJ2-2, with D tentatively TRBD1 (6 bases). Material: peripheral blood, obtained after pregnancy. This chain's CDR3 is CASSEAGQGFTGELFF. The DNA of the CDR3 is TGTGCCAGCAGTGAAGCCGGGCAGGGGTTCACCGGGGAGCTGTTTTTT.